A selection of T cell receptor beta chains follows, all from one sample in a study of blood T cell repertoires in COVID-19. Data came from immunoSEQ multiplex PCR; TCRdb stores just in-frame clones and leaves some out. The sample gives 300,000 or so clones, roughly 87% of which show up once; roughly 1% is in the top ten. The sequenced sample was PBMCs or T cells enriched from blood (not recorded which). These receptors all stem from a woman in her twenties or thirties who had recovered from COVID-19. Each CDR3 is given with its conserved first and last residue. D genes are given only for firm matches. Only part of the rows carry a size: once, few, many, or a class if the clone is expanded.

j_call: TRBJ2-3; clone_size: -; v_call: TRBV29-1; d_call: -; cdr3_nt: TGCAGCGTTGACTCCTCAGTCACGCAGTATTTT; cdr3_aa: CSVDSSVTQYF
j_call: TRBJ2-7; clone_size: -; v_call: TRBV28; d_call: -; cdr3_nt: TGTGCCAGCAGTTTCACGTGGAGAGGAGGCGAGCAGTACTTC; cdr3_aa: CASSFTWRGGEQYF
j_call: TRBJ1-5; clone_size: -; v_call: TRBV19; d_call: TRBD1; cdr3_nt: TGTGCCAGTAGTATGAGCCCCGGACAGGGCAATCAGCCCCAGCATTTT; cdr3_aa: CASSMSPGQGNQPQHF
j_call: TRBJ1-1; clone_size: -; v_call: TRBV12-3/TRBV12-4; d_call: -; cdr3_nt: TGTGCCAGCAGTTTTAACGGGAACACTGAAGCTTTCTTT; cdr3_aa: CASSFNGNTEAFF
j_call: TRBJ2-1; clone_size: -; v_call: TRBV10-2; d_call: TRBD2; cdr3_nt: TGCGCCAGCAGTGAGCCCGACCGGGGGGGCGTCAATGAGCAGTTCTTC; cdr3_aa: CASSEPDRGGVNEQFF
j_call: TRBJ2-5; clone_size: -; v_call: TRBV5-1; d_call: TRBD1; cdr3_nt: TGCGCCAGCAGCCGATACAGGGGGCAGGGGGAGACCCAGTACTTC; cdr3_aa: CASSRYRGQGETQYF
j_call: TRBJ2-7; clone_size: many; v_call: TRBV25-1; d_call: -; cdr3_nt: TGTGCCTCCCAGGACAGCCGATTAAGCTCCTACGAGCAGTACTTC; cdr3_aa: CASQDSRLSSYEQYF
j_call: TRBJ2-1; clone_size: few; v_call: TRBV9; d_call: -; cdr3_nt: TGTGCCAGCAGCGTAGCGGCGGAACTTCACAATGAGCAGTTCTTC; cdr3_aa: CASSVAAELHNEQFF
j_call: TRBJ1-5; clone_size: once; v_call: TRBV30; d_call: TRBD1; cdr3_nt: TGTGCCTGGAGAGATACAGGGGGCTCGGCCCAGCATTTT; cdr3_aa: CAWRDTGGSAQHF
j_call: TRBJ2-5; clone_size: -; v_call: TRBV7-9; d_call: TRBD2; cdr3_nt: TGTGCCAGCAGCTTACTAGCGGACCAAGAGACCCAGTACTTC; cdr3_aa: CASSLLADQETQYF
j_call: TRBJ2-5; clone_size: -; v_call: TRBV6-2/TRBV6-3; d_call: TRBD2; cdr3_nt: TGTGCCAGCAGTTACTCCCTGGGGCTAGCGGAAGAAGAGACCCAGTACTTC; cdr3_aa: CASSYSLGLAEEETQYF
j_call: TRBJ2-5; clone_size: few; v_call: TRBV27; d_call: TRBD2; cdr3_nt: TGTGCCAGCAGCGGAGGGACTAGCGCGGACCTTAGGACCCAGTACTTC; cdr3_aa: CASSGGTSADLRTQYF
j_call: TRBJ1-2; clone_size: -; v_call: TRBV28; d_call: -; cdr3_nt: TGTGCCAGCAGTTACCCTCGGGGATCAAACTATGGCTACACCTTC; cdr3_aa: CASSYPRGSNYGYTF
j_call: TRBJ2-6; clone_size: once; v_call: TRBV11-2; d_call: -; cdr3_nt: TGTGCCAGCCTGATCGGGGGCTCTGGGGCCAACGTCCTGACTTTC; cdr3_aa: CASLIGGSGANVLTF
j_call: TRBJ2-1; clone_size: -; v_call: TRBV27; d_call: TRBD1; cdr3_nt: TGTGCCAGCAGTTTATGGGGGACAGAGCCAGGGAATGAGCAGTTCTTC; cdr3_aa: CASSLWGTEPGNEQFF
j_call: TRBJ1-5; clone_size: few; v_call: TRBV27; d_call: -; cdr3_nt: TGTGCCAGCAGTCAGGGTCGGTCTCAGCCCCAGCATTTT; cdr3_aa: CASSQGRSQPQHF
j_call: TRBJ2-1; clone_size: -; v_call: TRBV4-1; d_call: -; cdr3_nt: TGCGCCAGCAGCCAGCCCCGGAAACAGAAGTACAATGAGCAGTTCTTC; cdr3_aa: CASSQPRKQKYNEQFF
j_call: TRBJ1-2; clone_size: few; v_call: TRBV7-2; d_call: -; cdr3_nt: TGTGCCAGCAGCTTAGCGGTTACGGGTAACTATGGCTACACCTTC; cdr3_aa: CASSLAVTGNYGYTF
j_call: TRBJ1-5; clone_size: -; v_call: TRBV7-2; d_call: -; cdr3_nt: TGTGCCAGTCAGCATTCTGGGGGTAGCGGGCAGCCCCAGCATTTT; cdr3_aa: CASQHSGGSGQPQHF
j_call: TRBJ1-6; clone_size: -; v_call: TRBV5-4; d_call: TRBD1; cdr3_nt: TGTGCCAGCAGCTGGGGACAGTCAAATTCACCCCTCCACTTT; cdr3_aa: CASSWGQSNSPLHF
j_call: TRBJ2-2; clone_size: once; v_call: TRBV28; d_call: -; cdr3_nt: TGTGCCAGCAGCCCCCTAGACAGCTTCGCGAACACCGGGGAGCTGTTTTTT; cdr3_aa: CASSPLDSFANTGELFF
j_call: TRBJ1-4; clone_size: -; v_call: TRBV21-1; d_call: -; cdr3_nt: TGTGCCAGCAGCACCCCTGGGGGACAGGGGGGCGAAAAACTGTTTTTT; cdr3_aa: CASSTPGGQGGEKLFF
j_call: TRBJ2-7; clone_size: -; v_call: TRBV27; d_call: -; cdr3_nt: TGTGCCAGCAGTTTATACCTGGGACATCCGAGGGTGAAGCAGTACTTC; cdr3_aa: CASSLYLGHPRVKQYF
j_call: TRBJ2-7; clone_size: -; v_call: TRBV6-5; d_call: -; cdr3_nt: TGTGCCAGCAGTTACATTTCCCAGTCGACAGCCTACGAGCAGTACTTC; cdr3_aa: CASSYISQSTAYEQYF
j_call: TRBJ2-1; clone_size: -; v_call: TRBV21-1; d_call: -; cdr3_nt: -; cdr3_aa: CASSKDPIFRVGEGNEQFF
j_call: TRBJ2-7; clone_size: -; v_call: TRBV30; d_call: TRBD1; cdr3_nt: TGTGCCTGGATTTTGTCAGGGGGTTACGAGCAGTACTTC; cdr3_aa: CAWILSGGYEQYF
j_call: TRBJ2-3; clone_size: -; v_call: TRBV6-4; d_call: TRBD2; cdr3_nt: TGTGCCAGCAGTTCTAGCGGGGGCACAGATACGCAGTATTTT; cdr3_aa: CASSSSGGTDTQYF
j_call: TRBJ1-4; clone_size: -; v_call: TRBV6-1; d_call: -; cdr3_nt: TGTGCCAGCAGTGCCTTGGTTCAGGGAGGTCCTCAAAAACTGTTTTTT; cdr3_aa: CASSALVQGGPQKLFF
j_call: TRBJ2-7; clone_size: -; v_call: TRBV5-5; d_call: -; cdr3_nt: TGTGCCAGCAGCTTGGGAGTTGGCGAGCAGTACTTC; cdr3_aa: CASSLGVGEQYF
j_call: TRBJ1-5; clone_size: -; v_call: TRBV5-6; d_call: TRBD1; cdr3_nt: TGTGCCAGCAGCTCTATGGACAGGAGTAGCAATCAGCCCCAGCATTTT; cdr3_aa: CASSSMDRSSNQPQHF
j_call: TRBJ1-5; clone_size: few; v_call: TRBV6-2/TRBV6-3; d_call: -; cdr3_nt: TGTGCCAGCAGTTACTCGAGTCAGCCCCAGCATTTT; cdr3_aa: CASSYSSQPQHF
j_call: TRBJ2-5; clone_size: -; v_call: TRBV2; d_call: -; cdr3_nt: TGTGCCAGCAGAGCGGACAGACAAGAGACCCAGTACTTC; cdr3_aa: CASRADRQETQYF
j_call: TRBJ2-3; clone_size: -; v_call: TRBV7-6; d_call: -; cdr3_nt: TGTGCCAGCAGCCCGGCCCCCGAGGCCACAGATACGCAGTATTTT; cdr3_aa: CASSPAPEATDTQYF
j_call: TRBJ1-1; clone_size: -; v_call: TRBV6-2/TRBV6-3; d_call: -; cdr3_nt: TGTGCCAGCAGTTTATGGGCGGGAACTGAAGCTTTCTTT; cdr3_aa: CASSLWAGTEAFF
j_call: TRBJ2-5; clone_size: -; v_call: TRBV19; d_call: -; cdr3_nt: TGTGCCAGTAGTATAGGAGCAAACCAAGAGACCCAGTACTTC; cdr3_aa: CASSIGANQETQYF
j_call: TRBJ1-4; clone_size: many; v_call: TRBV24-1; d_call: -; cdr3_nt: TGTGCCACCATCGGAGAGGGGGTTGAAAAACTGTTTTTT; cdr3_aa: CATIGEGVEKLFF
j_call: TRBJ2-7; clone_size: -; v_call: TRBV7-8; d_call: TRBD1; cdr3_nt: TGTGCCAGCAGCTTAGGACAGGGGGCAATTCAGTACTTC; cdr3_aa: CASSLGQGAIQYF
j_call: TRBJ1-1; clone_size: once; v_call: TRBV28; d_call: -; cdr3_nt: TGTGCCAGCAGTTTATTAAACACTGAAGCTTTCTTT; cdr3_aa: CASSLLNTEAFF
j_call: TRBJ2-1; clone_size: -; v_call: TRBV4-2; d_call: TRBD2; cdr3_nt: TGTGCCAGCAGCCAGGACATGGCGGGGGGGCCGGGGAATGAGCAGTTCTTC; cdr3_aa: CASSQDMAGGPGNEQFF
j_call: TRBJ2-1; clone_size: -; v_call: TRBV29-1; d_call: -; cdr3_nt: TGCAGCGTTGAGACAGGCTACAATGAGCAGTTCTTC; cdr3_aa: CSVETGYNEQFF
j_call: TRBJ1-3; clone_size: once; v_call: TRBV18; d_call: -; cdr3_nt: TGTGCCAGCTCACGACGGGGAAGTTGGGAAGAGTCTGGAAACACCATATATTTT; cdr3_aa: CASSRRGSWEESGNTIYF
j_call: TRBJ2-7; clone_size: -; v_call: TRBV6-1; d_call: -; cdr3_nt: TGTGCCAGCAGTGAACGAGGGGGGGCGCCGTACGAGCAGTACTTC; cdr3_aa: CASSERGGAPYEQYF
j_call: TRBJ1-1; clone_size: -; v_call: TRBV5-1; d_call: TRBD1; cdr3_nt: TGCGCCAGCAGTACACAGGGGGGAATCACTGAAGCTTTCTTT; cdr3_aa: CASSTQGGITEAFF
j_call: TRBJ2-1; clone_size: -; v_call: TRBV24-1; d_call: -; cdr3_nt: TGTGCCACCAGTGACTTACCGGGACTCGGCAATGAGCAGTTCTTC; cdr3_aa: CATSDLPGLGNEQFF
j_call: TRBJ1-2; clone_size: -; v_call: TRBV18; d_call: TRBD1; cdr3_nt: TGTGCCAGCTCACCACTACAGGGACAGGCGGGCTATGGCTACACCTTC; cdr3_aa: CASSPLQGQAGYGYTF
j_call: TRBJ1-2; clone_size: -; v_call: TRBV27; d_call: TRBD1; cdr3_nt: TGTGCCAGCAGCCAGGGGGCTGGCTACACCTTC; cdr3_aa: CASSQGAGYTF
j_call: TRBJ2-1; clone_size: -; v_call: TRBV11-2; d_call: -; cdr3_nt: TGTGCCAGCAGCCCACAGGGTCCCTACAATGAGCAGTTCTTC; cdr3_aa: CASSPQGPYNEQFF
j_call: TRBJ1-2; clone_size: many; v_call: TRBV3-1/TRBV3-2; d_call: -; cdr3_nt: TGTGCCAGCAGCCCCAGGGGTGGTGGCTACACCTTC; cdr3_aa: CASSPRGGGYTF